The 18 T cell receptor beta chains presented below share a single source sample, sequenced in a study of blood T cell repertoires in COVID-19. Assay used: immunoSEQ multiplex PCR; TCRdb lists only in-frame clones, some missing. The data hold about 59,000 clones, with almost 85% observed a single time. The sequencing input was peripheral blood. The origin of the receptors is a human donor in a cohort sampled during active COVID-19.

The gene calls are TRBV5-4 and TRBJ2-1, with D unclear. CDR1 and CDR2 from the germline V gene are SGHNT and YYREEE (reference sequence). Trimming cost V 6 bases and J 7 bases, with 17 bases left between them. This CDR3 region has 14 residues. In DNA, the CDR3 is TGTGCCAGCACCCCTTCTAGGCCTGGGAATGAGCAGTTCTTC. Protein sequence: CASTPSRPGNEQFF.

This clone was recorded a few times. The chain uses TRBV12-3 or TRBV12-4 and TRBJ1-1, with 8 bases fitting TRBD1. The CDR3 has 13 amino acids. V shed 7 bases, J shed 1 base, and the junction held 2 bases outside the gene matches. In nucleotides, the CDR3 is TGTGCCAGCACCCAGGGGGCGAACACTGAAGCTTTCTTT. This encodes CASTQGANTEAFF.

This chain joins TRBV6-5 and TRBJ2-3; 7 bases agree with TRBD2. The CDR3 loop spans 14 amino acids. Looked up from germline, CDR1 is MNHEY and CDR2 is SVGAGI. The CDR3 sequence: CASVGAGVRDTQYF. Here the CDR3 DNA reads TGTGCTTCTGTCGGGGCGGGGGTTAGGGATACGCAGTATTTT.

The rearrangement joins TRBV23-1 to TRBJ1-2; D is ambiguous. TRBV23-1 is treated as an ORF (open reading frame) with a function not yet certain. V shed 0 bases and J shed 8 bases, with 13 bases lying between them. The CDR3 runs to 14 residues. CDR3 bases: TGCGCCAGCAGTCAATCGTTCGGGATCGTAGGCTACACCTTC. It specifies CASSQSFGIVGYTF.

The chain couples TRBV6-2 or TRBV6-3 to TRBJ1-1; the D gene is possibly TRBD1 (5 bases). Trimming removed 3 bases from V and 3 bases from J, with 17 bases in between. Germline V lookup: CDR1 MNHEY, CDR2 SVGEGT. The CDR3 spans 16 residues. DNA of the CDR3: TGTGCCAGCAGTTATGATTTAGGGCAGGGCCACACTGAAGCTTTCTTT. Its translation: CASSYDLGQGHTEAFF.

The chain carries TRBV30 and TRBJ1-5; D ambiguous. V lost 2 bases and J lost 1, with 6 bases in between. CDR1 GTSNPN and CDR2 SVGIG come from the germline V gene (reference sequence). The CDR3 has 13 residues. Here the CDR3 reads CAWSTGSNQPQHF. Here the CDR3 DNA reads TGTGCCTGGAGTACGGGGAGCAATCAGCCCCAGCATTTT.

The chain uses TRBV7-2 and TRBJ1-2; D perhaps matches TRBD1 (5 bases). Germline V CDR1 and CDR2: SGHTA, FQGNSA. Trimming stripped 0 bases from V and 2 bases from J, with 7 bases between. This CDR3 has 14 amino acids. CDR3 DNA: TGTGCCAGCAGCTTAGCCCGACAGAACTATGGCTACACCTTC. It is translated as CASSLARQNYGYTF.

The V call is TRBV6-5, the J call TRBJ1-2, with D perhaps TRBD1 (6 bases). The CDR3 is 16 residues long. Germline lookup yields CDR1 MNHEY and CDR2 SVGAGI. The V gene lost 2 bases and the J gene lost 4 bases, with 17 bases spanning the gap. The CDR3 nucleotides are TGTGCCAGCAGTTACAGAAGTACAGGGTCGACCTATGGCTACACCTTC. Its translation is CASSYRSTGSTYGYTF.

The CDR3 sequence: CASSFGYLNEQFF. As DNA, the CDR3 is TGTGCCAGTTCATTCGGGTACCTCAATGAGCAGTTCTTC. V gene TRBV27 combines with J gene TRBJ2-1; D is unresolved. V was shortened by 9 bases and J by 6 bases, with 15 bases between the two germline ends. CDR3 length: 13 amino acids. Per germline, CDR1 MNHEY and CDR2 SMNVEV (reference sequence).

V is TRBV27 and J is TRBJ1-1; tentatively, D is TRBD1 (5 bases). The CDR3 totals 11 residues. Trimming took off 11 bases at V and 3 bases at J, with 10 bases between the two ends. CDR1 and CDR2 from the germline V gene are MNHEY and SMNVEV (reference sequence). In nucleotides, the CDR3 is TGTGCCTGTGGGGGGGACACTGAAGCTTTCTTT. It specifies CACGGDTEAFF.

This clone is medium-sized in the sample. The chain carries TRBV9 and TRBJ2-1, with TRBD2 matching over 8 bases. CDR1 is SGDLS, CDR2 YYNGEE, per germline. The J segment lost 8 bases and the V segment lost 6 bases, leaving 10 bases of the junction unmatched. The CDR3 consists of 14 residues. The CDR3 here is CASTPGLGRDEQFF. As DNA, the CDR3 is TGTGCCAGCACCCCGGGACTAGGGCGGGATGAGCAGTTCTTC.

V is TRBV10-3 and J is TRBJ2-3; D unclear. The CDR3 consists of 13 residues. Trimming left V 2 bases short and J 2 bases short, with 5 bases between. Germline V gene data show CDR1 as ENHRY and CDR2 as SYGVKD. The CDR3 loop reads CAISEGLTDTQYF. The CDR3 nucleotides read TGTGCCATCAGTGAGGGGCTCACAGATACGCAGTATTTT.

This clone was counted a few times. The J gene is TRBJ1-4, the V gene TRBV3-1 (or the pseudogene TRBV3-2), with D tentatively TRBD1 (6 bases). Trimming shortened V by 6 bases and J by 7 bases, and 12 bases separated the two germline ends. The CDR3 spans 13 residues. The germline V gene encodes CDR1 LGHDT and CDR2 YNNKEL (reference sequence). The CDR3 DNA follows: TGTGCCAGCAGACACAGGGACGCTGAAAAACTGTTTTTT. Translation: CASRHRDAEKLFF.

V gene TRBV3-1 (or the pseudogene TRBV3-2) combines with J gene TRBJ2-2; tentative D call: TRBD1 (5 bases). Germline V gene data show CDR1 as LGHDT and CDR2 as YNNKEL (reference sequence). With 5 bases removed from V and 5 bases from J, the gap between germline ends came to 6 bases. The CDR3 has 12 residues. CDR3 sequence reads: CASSRGTGELFF. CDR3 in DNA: TGTGCCAGCAGCAGGGGTACCGGGGAGCTGTTTTTT.

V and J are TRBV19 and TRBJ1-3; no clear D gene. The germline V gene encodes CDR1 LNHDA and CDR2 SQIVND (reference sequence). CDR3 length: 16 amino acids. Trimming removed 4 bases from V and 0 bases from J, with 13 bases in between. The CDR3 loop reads CASSTPKLSSGNTIYF. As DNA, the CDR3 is TGTGCCAGTAGTACCCCCAAATTGAGCTCTGGAAACACCATATATTTT.

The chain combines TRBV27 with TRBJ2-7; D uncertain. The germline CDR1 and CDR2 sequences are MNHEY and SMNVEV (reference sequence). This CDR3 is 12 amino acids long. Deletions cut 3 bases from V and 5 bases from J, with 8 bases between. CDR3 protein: CASSFGPHEQYF. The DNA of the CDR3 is TGTGCCAGCAGTTTTGGCCCCCACGAGCAGTACTTC.

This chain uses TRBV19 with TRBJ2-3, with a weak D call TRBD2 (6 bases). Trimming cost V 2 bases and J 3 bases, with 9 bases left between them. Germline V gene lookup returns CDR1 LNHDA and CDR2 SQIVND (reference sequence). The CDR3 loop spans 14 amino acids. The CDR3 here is CASSIRLVTDTQYF. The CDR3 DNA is TGTGCCAGTAGTATAAGACTAGTGACAGATACGCAGTATTTT.

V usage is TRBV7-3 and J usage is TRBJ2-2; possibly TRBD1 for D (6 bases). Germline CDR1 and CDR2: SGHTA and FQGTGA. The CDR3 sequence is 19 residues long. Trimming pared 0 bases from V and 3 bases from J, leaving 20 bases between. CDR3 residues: CASSLTGASGQGYTGELFF. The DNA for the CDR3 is TGTGCCAGCAGCTTAACCGGCGCGTCGGGACAAGGCTACACCGGGGAGCTGTTTTTT.